This T cell receptor beta chain was profiled in a study of tumor and adjacent non-tumor tissue in lung cancer (dated by TCRdb to 2017 to 2018). Notes on the research overall: The cohort included 12 adenocarcinoma, 2 squamous cell carcinoma and 1 small cell lung cancer patients. Bulk TCRbeta repertoires were compared between lung tumor tissue and matched distant non-tumor lung tissue obtained from more than twelve lung cancer patients. In total, sequencing yielded over 95 million productive TCRbeta reads, which works out to an average of roughly 4.2 million reads per sample. The 15 enrolled patients, of whom around ten were men and 5 were women, were aged about 31 to 85 years and were diagnosed with TNM stage I to III disease. TCRbeta CDR3 sequencing was performed on more than 25 paired specimens, with one tumor sample and one normal lung sample collected per patient.

To note about this clonotype: There is no known antigen for this receptor. Compared with germline, one end of the junction differs, possibly owing to a read error.

RNA was isolated from bulk, unsorted tissue, and RNA quality was assessed with a NanoDrop ND-1000 and an Agilent 2100. The normal lung samples consisted of distant non-tumor tissue collected more than 3 cm from the tumor edge. Donors were newly diagnosed lung cancer patients admitted for thoracic surgery in China between August and November 2014, without prior chemotherapy. Patients who had received previous radiotherapy or chemotherapy, or who had another concurrent cancer, were excluded from the study. Surgical tissue pieces of roughly 1-2 cm3 were preserved in RNAlater solution and were kept at -80 degrees C until use. Overall study results and their limits: Peripheral blood was not sequenced, so blood TCRbeta repertoires were not examined in the lung cancer patients of the study. Tumor tissue showed significantly greater TCR diversity (inverse Simpson) than normal lung tissue (approximately 430 vs 150, P = 0.0075, Mann-Whitney U test). TCR diversity was significantly higher in younger patients, and higher tumor TCR diversity was associated with shorter overall and disease-free survival. The cohort had only about 14 patients, and the authors noted that larger samples and more detailed clinical data are needed. The top 100 clones accounted for a significantly larger cumulative portion of the repertoire in normal lung than in tumor tissue. Neither the sequencing platform nor unique molecular identifiers are named or mentioned anywhere in the methods.

The CDR3 contains 18 residues, cysteine and phenylalanine counted. Only the CDR3 DNA stays, 54 bases, in frame from base 1. The germline V gene (reference sequence) specifies DFQATT as CDR1 and SNEGSKA as CDR2. Libraries were built with multiplex PCR. Sequencing used an Illumina HiSeq 2500. TCRbeta libraries were constructed through three rounds of nested PCR with primers (Table S4) according to protocols modified from ARM-PCR. PCR products of 200-500 bp were gel-excised and purified with the QIAquick gel extraction kit before sequencing. From the authors' description of their analysis: Reads were cleaned using Trimmomatic, were merged into complete CDR3 sequences using FLASH, and were assigned to V(D)J germline segments using MiTCR. Clonal diversity was calculated as the inverse Simpson's index using VDJtools. Productive reads were defined as in-frame sequences without a premature stop codon. Starting from the raw public reads, TCRdb applied fastp trimming at Q25, assembled clones with MiXCR and retained in-frame beta chains. Entries that share a CDR3 protein sequence are merged under the most common genes and DNA. For this entry, the V and J calls and clone size follow TCRdb and not the study's own pipeline. The sample includes 90,000 to 110,000 distinct CDR3 sequences, with 60% to 65% observed a single time. 15% to 20% of the sample is in the top ten clones.

The chain was built from TRBV20-1 and TRBJ2-1; the central 9 bases match TRBD2. Sequencing used distant non-tumor lung tissue. The clonotype comes from a man aged 55 to 69 with non-small cell lung cancer. The DNA sequence follows: TGCACTGCTAGAGGGTTTGAGTTAGTAGCGGGAGTTGGCAATGAGCAGTTCTTC. The encoded protein is CTARGFELVAGVGNEQFF.